The T cell receptor (beta chain) described here comes from a study of T cell responses to AZD1222 COVID-19 vaccine. Study-wide results and limits: The study sampled repertoires only after the peak T cell response.

The germline V gene has CDR1 MRHNA and CDR2 SNTAGT. Trimming at V came to 3 bases and at J to 1 base, leaving 17 bases not matched to a gene. This CDR3 region has 19 residues. In the case of this clone: Its antigen is not known.

Sequencing was performed with immunoSEQ multiplex PCR; in TCRdb, only in-frame clones are kept and a portion is missing. This sample has over 110,000 clones, with about nine tenths found just once. This receptor was obtained from an adult in good health. Specimen: peripheral blood, collected on day 0 of AZD1222 vaccination. This chain uses TRBV6-4 with TRBJ1-2, with 7 nucleotides matching TRBD1. CDR3 in DNA: TGTGCCAGCAGTGATGTCCACGTCTTAAAAGGACAGGTTAACTATGGCTACACCTTC. It translates to CASSDVHVLKGQVNYGYTF.